Following are 19 T cell receptor beta chains from one sample sequenced in a study of shared clonotypes between healthy human individuals. Only in-frame clones appear in the TCRdb table, and some are missing; sequencing was by immunoSEQ multiplex PCR. The sample yields 1 million to 1.2 million clones, roughly 80% seen once. The sequenced material came from memory CD4+ T cells from PBMCs. Subset meaning: CD45RA-negative fraction. The receptors were gathered from a man aged 18 to 30 in good health. Some clones in this sample may be carry-over from other donors' samples.

V gene TRBV28 combines with J gene TRBJ1-3, with a weak D call TRBD1 (5 bases). CDR3 length equals 16 residues. V shed 6 bases and J shed 4 bases, with 19 bases lying between them. CDR1 and CDR2 (germline): MDHEN, SYDVKM. The CDR3, as DNA: TGTGCCAGCAGCCAATCCGGGACCCTCCTAGGAAACACCATATATTTT. Translated, it gives CASSQSGTLLGNTIYF.

This clone occurred once. The chain recombines TRBV5-6 with TRBJ1-1; D perhaps matches TRBD1 (6 bases). The germline V gene encodes CDR1 SGHDT and CDR2 YYEEEE. This CDR3 comprises 16 residues. V was pared by 0 bases and J by 1 base, with 13 bases between. This CDR3 is CASSLGIYRENTEAFF. In nucleotides, the CDR3 is TGTGCCAGCAGCTTGGGCATTTACAGGGAGAACACTGAAGCTTTCTTT.

The V gene is TRBV7-2, the J gene TRBJ2-6; 13 positions agree with TRBD2. The J segment lost 4 bases and the V segment lost 2 bases, leaving 5 bases of the junction unmatched. The CDR3 loop spans 18 amino acids. The germline V gene encodes CDR1 SGHTA and CDR2 FQGNSA. The CDR3 spells CASSLKGTSGTGANVLTF. The CDR3 DNA follows: TGTGCCAGCAGCTTAAAGGGGACTAGCGGGACCGGGGCCAACGTCCTGACTTTC.

As DNA, the CDR3 is TGTGCCAGCTCACCAAACGGACGGGACGATAACTATGGCTACACCTTC. Translating it yields CASSPNGRDDNYGYTF. The chain uses TRBV18 and TRBJ1-2; tentatively, D is TRBD1 (5 bases). The CDR3 sequence is 16 residues long. Germline CDR1 is KGHSH and CDR2 is LQKENI. V dropped 2 bases and J dropped 1 base, with 14 bases sitting between them.

The rearrangement links TRBV5-1 to TRBJ2-2; D ambiguous. The V end was cut by 5 bases, the J end by 4 bases, with 12 bases between. Looked up from germline, CDR1 is SGHRS and CDR2 is YFSETQ. The CDR3 is 14 residues long. CDR3 region: CASRWALATGELFF. The CDR3 DNA is TGCGCCAGCAGGTGGGCATTGGCCACCGGGGAGCTGTTTTTT.

The J gene is TRBJ2-7, the V gene TRBV27; 9 nucleotides align to TRBD1. V shed 7 bases, J shed 2 bases, and the junction held 9 bases outside the gene matches. This CDR3 is built from 15 residues. The germline gives CDR1 MNHEY, CDR2 SMNVEV (reference sequence). The CDR3 sequence is CASNPHRGRPYEQYF. The CDR3 nucleotides are TGTGCCAGCAACCCTCACAGGGGGCGCCCCTACGAGCAGTACTTC.

The chain carries TRBV19 and TRBJ1-5; perhaps TRBD1 as D (5 bases). V gave up 9 bases and J gave up 4 bases, with 16 bases separating them. The germline V gene has CDR1 LNHDA and CDR2 SQIVND (reference sequence). This CDR3 spans 14 amino acids. The CDR3 sequence: CASSRGRENQPQHF. CDR3 coding DNA: TGTGCCAGCTCCCGCGGCAGGGAGAATCAGCCCCAGCATTTT.

The V call is TRBV5-6, the J call TRBJ2-5; 8 bases agree with TRBD1. Germline V lookup: CDR1 SGHDT, CDR2 YYEEEE. Unmatched junction bases numbered 12, after V lost 1 base and J lost 7 bases. The CDR3 is made up of 16 amino acids. The CDR3 loop is CASSLSGTGARGTQYF. The CDR3 region has the DNA TGTGCCAGCAGCTTGTCCGGGACAGGTGCCCGGGGGACCCAGTACTTC. Drawing the rest from reference TRBV5-6 and TRBJ2-5, the complete variable domain is DAGVTQSPTHLIKTRGQQVTLRCSPKSGHDTVSWYQQALGQGPQFIFQYYEEEERQRGNFPDRFSGHQFPNYSSELNVNALLLGDSALYLCASSLSGTGARGTQYFGPGTRLLVL.

CDR3 coding DNA: TGCGCCAGCAGCTTGGGCGGGCGGGCAACCTACGAGCAGTACTTC. It specifies CASSLGGRATYEQYF. This chain links TRBV5-1 with TRBJ2-7; tentative D call: TRBD2 (5 bases). Germline CDR1 and CDR2: SGHRS and YFSETQ. V lost 0 bases to trimming and J lost 2 bases, with 12 bases between them. This CDR3 is built from 15 residues.

The chain employs TRBV19 and TRBJ2-5; D gene unclear. This CDR3 spans 13 amino acids. CDR1 is LNHDA, CDR2 SQIVND, per germline (reference sequence). The ends were cut back, 4 bases at V and 1 base at J, with 7 bases in the middle. The CDR3 nucleotides read TGTGCCAGTAGTAAAAGGATCCAAGAGACCCAGTACTTC. It codes for CASSKRIQETQYF.

The rearrangement links TRBV4-1 to TRBJ1-4; the D gene is possibly TRBD1 (6 bases). V was cut by 2 bases and J by 8 bases, with 24 bases left in between. The CDR3 sequence is 18 residues long. Per germline, CDR1 MGHRA and CDR2 YSYEKL. The CDR3: CASSQRDMASLGGEKLFF. In nucleotides, the CDR3 is TGCGCCAGCAGCCAAAGGGACATGGCATCTCTTGGAGGCGAAAAACTGTTTTTT.

The rearrangement links TRBV5-4 to TRBJ2-7, with 10 bases that match TRBD2. Trimming removed 0 bases from V and 5 bases from J; junction bases left unmatched: 11. The CDR3 has 17 amino acids. Per the germline V gene, CDR1 is SGHNT and CDR2 is YYREEE (reference sequence). This chain's CDR3 is CASSLGGPSGSSDEQYF. DNA of the CDR3: TGTGCCAGCAGCTTGGGGGGCCCTAGCGGGAGTTCCGACGAGCAGTACTTC.

In DNA form, the CDR3 reads TGTGCCAGTAAGACACCGAGCTCTGGGGCCAACGTCCTGACTTTC. This gives the protein CASKTPSSGANVLTF. The V and J genes are TRBV28 and TRBJ2-6; D uncertain. This CDR3 has 15 amino acids. V was trimmed by 9 bases and J by 0 bases, leaving 12 bases between them. Germline lookup yields CDR1 MDHEN and CDR2 SYDVKM.

The CDR3 here is CASSPTGQGLADTQYF. The CDR3 nucleotides are TGTGCCAGCTCACCAACGGGACAGGGATTGGCAGATACGCAGTATTTT. The genes are TRBV18 and TRBJ2-3; TRBD1 matches 9 bases. The V gene end was trimmed by 2 bases and the J gene end by 4 bases; junction bases not matched to a gene: 7. The CDR3 sequence is 16 residues long. The germline V gene encodes CDR1 KGHSH and CDR2 LQKENI.

This clone has only one observation. Other DNA sequences in this specimen translate into the identical CDR3. The V and J genes are TRBV30 and TRBJ2-3; unclear D gene. Germline CDR1 reads GTSNPN; CDR2 reads SVGIG (reference sequence). Deletions cut 0 bases from V and 5 bases from J, with 6 bases between. The CDR3 runs 12 residues. DNA of the CDR3: TGTGCCTGGAGTGTGAGAGGAGATACGCAGTATTTT. Its protein product is CAWSVRGDTQYF.

This chain's CDR3 is CASSLRKSGSVNEQFF. In DNA, the CDR3 is TGTGCCAGCAGCTTACGGAAAAGCGGGAGTGTCAATGAGCAGTTCTTC. V usage is TRBV11-1 and J usage is TRBJ2-1, with 8 bases matching TRBD2. V was pared by 2 bases and J by 6 bases, with 9 bases of the junction left unmatched. The CDR3 runs 16 residues. Per germline, CDR1 SGHAT and CDR2 FQDESV (reference sequence).

This clone appeared once. J is TRBJ2-5 and V is TRBV27; tentatively, D is TRBD1 (6 bases). Germline CDR1 reads MNHEY; CDR2 reads SMNVEV (reference sequence). Trimming took off 0 bases at V and 5 bases at J, with 10 bases between the two ends. This CDR3 has 14 amino acids. The CDR3 bases are TGTGCCAGCAGTTTATCGGCAGGGGAGGAGACCCAGTACTTC. Residues: CASSLSAGEETQYF.

This sequence joins TRBV18 and TRBJ1-1; D remains ambiguous. V lost 3 bases and J lost 0, with 14 bases in between. The CDR3 covers 16 residues. CDR1 and CDR2 (germline): KGHSH, LQKENI. CDR3 amino acids: CASSPQSHQMNTEAFF. The CDR3 DNA reads TGTGCCAGCTCACCTCAGAGCCACCAGATGAACACTGAAGCTTTCTTT.

The rearrangement uses TRBV28 and TRBJ1-5; D is possibly TRBD1 (6 bases). V shed 7 bases and J shed 3 bases, with 16 bases lying between them. Looked up from germline, CDR1 is MDHEN and CDR2 is SYDVKM. This CDR3 is 15 amino acids long. The CDR3 loop reads CASKWGGRYNQPQHF. Written as DNA, the CDR3 is TGTGCCAGCAAGTGGGGGGGCCGATACAATCAGCCCCAGCATTTT.